This TCR beta chain was sequenced during a study of beta chain features in type 1 diabetes. Study results and caveats: Whatever favoring of shorter templates PCR might show would apply equally to patients and controls.

Sequenced material consisted of expressed TCRB transcripts (all of the isolated RNA was reverse transcribed). Profiling relied on immunoSEQ multiplex PCR, and the TCRdb table lists in-frame clones only, not all of them. This sample yields approximately 90,000 clones, of which roughly 31% are seen a single time; 0.35% to 0.45% belongs to the top ten. A few counts support this clone. Its specificity is not known. Sequenced: stem cell memory CD4+ T cells from blood. This TCR derives from a woman aged 18-29 years in good health.

The CDR3 DNA reads TGCGCCAGCAGCTCCTCAGATACGCAGTATTTT. Translated: CASSSSDTQYF. The chain joins TRBV5-1 to TRBJ2-3; unclear D gene. Germline CDR1 reads SGHRS; CDR2 reads YFSETQ. Trimming took 3 bases from V and 4 from J, leaving 3 bases between them. This CDR3 has 11 amino acids. The full variable domain, with the rest looked up from reference TRBV5-1 and TRBJ2-3, is KAGVTQTPRYLIKTRGQQVTLSCSPISGHRSVSWYQQTPGQGLQFLFEYFSETQRNKGNFPGRFSGRQFSNSRSEMNVSTLELGDSALYLCASSSSDTQYFGPGTRLTVL.